These 26 T cell receptor beta chains were all obtained from the same sample, sequenced in a study of blood T cells in healthy people across ages. For the second PCR, which ran for about 7 to 12 cycles, a sample-barcoded 5' primer and a J-beta primer mix were used. Each CDR3 protein is one row after TCRdb ran MiXCR on the 5' RACE reads. The sample carries hundreds of thousands of distinct CDR3 sequences, 29% recorded once. The sequencing input was blood. Every receptor here comes from a woman aged 80 or over in good health.

This clonotype was found many times. The V and J genes are TRBV28 and TRBJ2-4, with 11 positions matching TRBD1. V shed 7 bases, J shed 1 base, and the junction held 6 bases outside the gene matches. The length of the CDR3 is 16 residues. Germline CDR1 is MDHEN and CDR2 is SYDVKM. DNA of the CDR3: TGTGCCAGCACCGAGGGACAGGGGGATGCCAAAAACATTCAGTACTTC. Protein product: CASTEGQGDAKNIQYF.

This clonotype was counted between two and nine times. The chain combines TRBV9 with TRBJ2-3; D is undetermined. The germline V gene encodes CDR1 SGDLS and CDR2 YYNGEE. This CDR3 has 16 amino acids. The V and J ends lost 4 bases and 0 bases respectively, with 15 bases between them. CDR3 in DNA: TGTGCCAGCAGCCCTCTCGGGCTTATTAGCACAGATACGCAGTATTTT. Protein sequence: CASSPLGLISTDTQYF.

This clonotype was counted many times. The chain links TRBV7-2 to TRBJ2-5; TRBD1 matches 9 bases. The J segment lost 5 bases and the V segment lost 6 bases, leaving 7 bases of the junction unmatched. Germline assignment: CDR1 SGHTA and CDR2 FQGNSA. This CDR3 contains 14 residues. This chain's CDR3 is CASRPDRGWETQYF. The CDR3 nucleotides read TGTGCCAGCAGGCCTGACAGGGGGTGGGAGACCCAGTACTTC.

This clonotype was found a few times. The V gene is TRBV20-1, the J gene TRBJ2-3, with 7 nucleotides matching TRBD1. The CDR3 is 14 residues long. J was trimmed by 1 base and V by 5 bases; bases with no gene match: 6. Looked up from germline, CDR1 is DFQATT and CDR2 is SNEGSKA (reference sequence). The CDR3 sequence: CSAYTGAGTDTQYF. In nucleotides, the CDR3 is TGCAGTGCTTACACAGGGGCCGGCACAGATACGCAGTATTTT.

This clonotype was counted only a few times. This sequence joins TRBV20-1 and TRBJ2-3; 9 bases are shared with TRBD2. The germline V gene has CDR1 DFQATT and CDR2 SNEGSKA (reference sequence). J lost 2 bases, V lost 3 bases, and 9 bases had no gene match. This CDR3 is built from 16 residues. In nucleotides, the CDR3 is TGCAGTGCTAGGAACTGGGAGCGGGGGGTCACAGATACGCAGTATTTT. This translates into CSARNWERGVTDTQYF.

On this clonotype: A read error may produce the germline difference seen at one junction end. This chain uses TRBV5-6 with TRBJ1-2; perhaps TRBD1 as D (5 bases). Germline CDR1 SGHDT, CDR2 YYEEEE. This CDR3 is built from 14 residues. CDR3 in DNA: TGTGCCAGCAGCCTCCGGGACGGTTACTATGGCTGCACCTTC. It translates to CASSLRDGYYGCTF.

Comment on this clonotype: The junction and the germline gene differ at one end; a read error may be behind it. The CDR3 region is CASSEPQNPTNGKLFF. The CDR3 region has the DNA TGTGCCAGCAGTGAACCCCAGAACCCAACTAATGGAAAACTGTTTTTT. This sequence joins TRBV6-1 and TRBJ1-4; D ambiguous. This CDR3 has 16 amino acids. Germline assignment: CDR1 MNHNS and CDR2 SASEGT.

This clonotype came up a few times. A much larger clone lies a single base off, so this may be a read error. V is TRBV7-9 and J is TRBJ2-1; perhaps D is TRBD1 or TRBD2 (5 bases each). The DNA matches TRBJ2-7 better at its end, which makes the J call doubtful. Germline V gene sequence: CDR1 SEHNR, CDR2 FQNEAQ (reference sequence). The CDR3 contains 18 residues. This chain's CDR3 is CASSPQVSGASSYNEQYF. The CDR3 nucleotides read TGTGCCAGCAGCCCCCAGGTTTCCGGGGCTAGCTCCTACAATGAGCAGTACTTC.

This clonotype came up a few times. The genes are TRBV11-2 and TRBJ1-3; D is unclear. The V gene lost 4 bases and the J gene lost 0 bases, with 10 bases spanning the gap. Germline lookup yields CDR1 SGHAT and CDR2 FQNNGV. The CDR3 has 15 amino acids. This CDR3 reads CASSSIVSSGNTIYF. The CDR3 DNA reads as TGTGCCAGCAGCTCCATAGTCAGCTCTGGAAACACCATATATTTT.

V and J are TRBV4-1 and TRBJ2-3, with D perhaps matching TRBD1 or TRBD2 (7 bases each). The CDR3 spans 15 residues. The germline CDR1 and CDR2 sequences are MGHRA and YSYEKL. Trimming removed 1 base from V and 6 bases from J, with 14 bases in between. CDR3 residues: CASSQVGRGGDTQYF. The CDR3 DNA follows: TGCGCCAGCAGCCAAGTCGGCAGGGGGGGGGATACGCAGTATTTT.

The table lists this clonotype with a few counts. J is TRBJ2-3 and V is TRBV20-1; 8 bases are shared with TRBD1. The J segment lost 5 bases and the V segment lost 2 bases, leaving 6 bases of the junction unmatched. The germline V gene encodes CDR1 DFQATT and CDR2 SNEGSKA (reference sequence). The CDR3 extends over 14 amino acids. CDR3 in amino acids: CSARTRGRGDTQYF. In DNA form, the CDR3 reads TGCAGTGCTAGAACCAGGGGGCGCGGAGATACGCAGTATTTT.

The table lists this clonotype with many counts. The rearrangement uses TRBV12-3 or TRBV12-4 and TRBJ2-7; 9 bases are a match to TRBD1. V gave up 5 bases and J gave up 9 bases; unmatched junction bases: 8. The CDR3 covers 13 residues. The CDR3 nucleotides read TGTGCCAGCAGTCTGTCAGGACAGGGGCGGCAGTACTTC. Encoded protein: CASSLSGQGRQYF.

This sequence joins TRBV2 and TRBJ2-3, with D hard to call. V dropped 11 bases and J dropped 0 bases, with 18 bases sitting between them. Germline lookup yields CDR1 SNHLY and CDR2 FYNNEI. This CDR3 has 15 residues. Here the CDR3 reads CAGIVGSTSTDTQYF. In DNA form, the CDR3 reads TGTGCCGGCATCGTCGGTTCGACTAGCACAGATACGCAGTATTTT.

This clonotype came up a few times. The chain couples TRBV5-6 to TRBJ1-1; no clear D. V lost 2 bases to trimming and J lost 11 bases, with 19 bases between them. The CDR3 sequence is 14 residues long. Germline-derived CDR1 and CDR2 are SGHDT and YYEEEE. In DNA form, the CDR3 reads TGTGCCAGCAGCTTCGGCGGAGGAATAAGGCGTGCTTTCTTT. Its translation: CASSFGGGIRRAFF.

CDR3 in DNA: TGCAGCTCTTTCCCGGGACAGGGAAGTGAGCAGTACTTC. Translation: CSSFPGQGSEQYF. J is TRBJ2-5 and V is TRBV20-1; TRBD1 matches 9 bases. From germline, CDR1 is DFQATT and CDR2 SNEGSKA (reference sequence). This CDR3 contains 13 residues.

The chain has TRBV6-5 and TRBJ1-1; 8 nucleotides agree with TRBD1. The germline gives CDR1 MNHEY, CDR2 SVGAGI. Trimming at V came to 6 bases and at J to 7 bases, leaving 7 bases not matched to a gene. The CDR3 length is 13 residues. CDR3 nucleotide sequence: TGTGCCAGCAGATCAGGACAGGGAGGTGAAGCTTTCTTT. This sequence encodes CASRSGQGGEAFF.

This clonotype appeared many times. The J gene is TRBJ2-7, the V gene TRBV6-1, with D hard to call. The V end lost 9 bases, the J end lost 4 bases, and 16 bases lay between the germline ends. Germline-derived CDR1 and CDR2 are MNHNS and SASEGT. The CDR3 loop spans 13 amino acids. The CDR3 bases are TGTGCCAGTCTGCGTGGTAGAGAATACGAGCAGTACTTC. It translates to CASLRGREYEQYF.

The CDR3 DNA is TGTGCCAGCGAAGGGCCTGGGGCCAACGTCCTGACTTTC. It is translated as CASEGPGANVLTF. The chain joins TRBV12-3 or TRBV12-4 to TRBJ2-6; D is uncertain. CDR3 length equals 13 residues. Trimming pared 8 bases from V and 2 bases from J, leaving 7 bases between.

In this sample, this clonotype turned up many times. V is TRBV6-2 or TRBV6-3 and J is TRBJ2-5; TRBD2 is a possible D gene (7 bases). V lost 2 bases and J lost 4, with 14 bases in between. In germline, CDR1 is MNHEY, CDR2 SVGEGT. The CDR3 runs 15 residues. CDR3 residues: CASSYAGAVSETQYF. The CDR3 DNA sequence: TGTGCCAGCAGTTACGCGGGGGCGGTTTCAGAGACCCAGTACTTC.

This chain links TRBV30 with TRBJ2-1; maybe TRBD1 (6 bases). Germline loops: CDR1 GTSNPN, CDR2 SVGIG (reference sequence). V was pared by 3 bases and J by 7 bases, with 16 bases between. This CDR3 is built from 14 residues. This chain's CDR3 is CAWSPLTGINEQFF. In nucleotides, the CDR3 is TGTGCCTGGAGCCCCCTTACAGGGATAAATGAGCAGTTCTTC.

At least ten counts were recorded for this clonotype. The gene calls are TRBV6-2 or TRBV6-3 and TRBJ2-6; D is possibly TRBD2 (5 bases). The CDR3 is 14 amino acids. V gave up 8 bases and J gave up 4 bases, with 12 bases separating them. CDR1 and CDR2 from the germline V gene are MNHEY and SVGEGT. The CDR3 spells CASGLRRGANVLTF. The DNA of the CDR3 is TGTGCCAGCGGACTTAGACGGGGGGCCAACGTCCTGACTTTC.

The V gene is TRBV5-1, the J gene TRBJ2-5; no firm D call. V lost 9 bases, J lost 4 bases, and 13 bases lay in between. Germline lookup yields CDR1 SGHRS and CDR2 YFSETQ. There are 12 residues in the CDR3. The CDR3, as DNA: TGCGCCAACAACCCTTCGAGAGAGACCCAGTACTTC. Translating gives CANNPSRETQYF.

The chain links TRBV7-3 to TRBJ2-7; 9 nucleotides agree with TRBD1. Looked up from germline, CDR1 is SGHTA and CDR2 is FQGTGA. V shed 5 bases, J shed 7 bases, and the junction held 9 bases outside the gene matches. The CDR3 consists of 14 residues. DNA for the CDR3: TGTGCCAGCAGCACCGGGACAGGGTCGAATGAGCAGTACTTC. Amino acids: CASSTGTGSNEQYF.

The sample holds many counts of this clonotype. This sequence joins TRBV12-3 or TRBV12-4 and TRBJ1-6; maybe TRBD1 (6 bases). CDR3 length: 15 residues. Trimming cost V 6 bases and J 7 bases, with 16 bases left between them. As DNA, the CDR3 is TGTGCCAGCAGCCAAATAACAGGGTTAAATTCACCCCTCCACTTT. Amino acid sequence: CASSQITGLNSPLHF.

V usage is TRBV7-2 and J usage is TRBJ2-1; 12 positions match TRBD2. J gave up 5 bases and V 6 bases, and 11 bases lay outside the gene matches. The CDR3 contains 17 residues. Looked up from germline, CDR1 is SGHTA and CDR2 is FQGNSA. The CDR3 reads CASSSPMTSGGHNEQFF. The CDR3 region has the DNA TGTGCCAGCAGTTCACCTATGACTAGCGGGGGTCACAATGAGCAGTTCTTC. Based on the CDR3 plus reference TRBV7-2 and TRBJ2-1, the full variable domain is GAGVSQSPSNKVTEKGKDVELRCDPISGHTALYWYRQSLGQGLEFLIYFQGNSAPDKSGLPSDRFSAERTGGSVSTLTIQRTQQEDSAVYLCASSSPMTSGGHNEQFFGPGTRLTVL.

This clonotype was seen repeatedly, ten times or more. The chain has TRBV6-5 and TRBJ2-5; tentatively, D is TRBD1 or TRBD2 (6 bases each). This CDR3 has 17 amino acids. CDR1 and CDR2 (germline): MNHEY, SVGAGI. Deletions cut 0 bases from V and 1 base from J, with 15 bases between. The CDR3 reads CASSYSTPRGPQETQYF. The CDR3 DNA reads TGTGCCAGCAGTTACTCGACCCCTCGGGGGCCCCAAGAGACCCAGTACTTC.